The clone carrying this T cell receptor (beta chain) was seen a handful of times. Its antigen is as yet unknown. MiXCR was run by TCRdb on the RT-PCR reads, yielding one entry per CDR3 protein. Altogether 500,000 to 750,000 distinct CDR3 sequences are present, around 13% being singletons, with the ten largest covering over 8.5%. These data are taken from a study of response to subunit inactivated influenza vaccine. Study-wide results and limits: Every seasonal influenza vaccination brings in few new T cells, the authors suggested.

The TCR was taken from a man aged 45-65 years who received an inactivated influenza vaccine. The specimen comprised PBMCs from blood, sampled about 11 days after vaccination.

The chain's CDR3 is CASSPEKGLSETQYF. CDR3 nucleotide sequence: TGTGCCAGCTCACCAGAAAAGGGACTATCAGAGACCCAGTACTTC. The chain uses TRBV18 and TRBJ2-5; 7 nucleotides match TRBD2. The CDR3 consists of 15 residues. Unmatched junction bases numbered 7, after V lost 2 bases and J lost 4 bases. CDR1 is KGHSH and CDR2 is LQKENI in the germline V gene.